This is a list of T cell receptor beta chains from one sample in a study of blood T cell repertoires in COVID-19. Assay: immunoSEQ multiplex PCR; the TCRdb copy retains only in-frame clones and omits some. The sample holds about 87,000 clones, over 70% seen once. The sequenced sample was peripheral blood. These receptors all stem from a woman aged 60-70 years with acute or convalescent COVID-19. CDR3s include the opening cysteine and the closing phenylalanine or tryptophan. The order of the fields is CDR3 DNA, CDR3 protein, J gene, V gene, D gene, clone size. D genes are given only for firm matches. Not all rows give a size; the values are once, few, many and, for expanded clones, a class.

TGTGCCAGCAGTGGAGTTGCAGCGGGAGGGCAAGAGACCCAGTACTTC CASSGVAAGGQETQYF TRBJ2-5 TRBV2 TRBD2 -
TGTGCCAGCAGTTACATCGGGACTAGCGGGAGGGACGAGCAGTACTTC CASSYIGTSGRDEQYF TRBJ2-7 TRBV6-2/TRBV6-3 TRBD2 -
TGTGCCAGCAGTTTATTGGGAGGGATGGGCACCGGGGAGCTGTTTTTT CASSLLGGMGTGELFF TRBJ2-2 TRBV27 TRBD2 -
TGTGCCAGCAGCGTGAGCGGGAGAGGCGCAGATACGCAGTATTTT CASSVSGRGADTQYF TRBJ2-3 TRBV9 TRBD2 many
TGCAGTGCTAGTATTCCGGGGAAGCCTGAAGCTTTCTTT CSASIPGKPEAFF TRBJ1-1 TRBV20-1 - few
TGTGCCAGCAGCTTCGGTTGGGGGGGCACTGAAGCTTTCTTT CASSFGWGGTEAFF TRBJ1-1 TRBV5-8 - -
TGTGCCAGCAGTCCACCGGCGGGGACCGCAGAAGCTTTCTTT CASSPPAGTAEAFF TRBJ1-1 TRBV11-3 - -
TGCGCCAGCAGCCCCTACCCCCTAAATGAGCAGTTCTTC CASSPYPLNEQFF TRBJ2-1 TRBV4-3 - many
TGTGCCAGCAGTGTACAGGGTCGGGATTCACCCCTCCACTTT CASSVQGRDSPLHF TRBJ1-6 TRBV2 - -
TGTGCCAGTAGTATTACCAGGGGGCAAGACTCTAACTATGGCTACACCTTC CASSITRGQDSNYGYTF TRBJ1-2 TRBV19 TRBD1 once
TGCGCCAGCAGCTCCGGACAGGGAATGAACACTGAAGCTTTCTTT CASSSGQGMNTEAFF TRBJ1-1 TRBV5-1 TRBD1 few
TGTGCTCAAACGGGGGGAATGAACACTGAAGCTTTCTTT CAQTGGMNTEAFF TRBJ1-1 TRBV30 - -
TGTGCCAGCAGCCAAGGGGCTAGCGGGAGGGCCGAGCAGTACTTC CASSQGASGRAEQYF TRBJ2-7 TRBV3-1/TRBV3-2 TRBD2 -
TGTGCCAGCAGCGTAGCAGGGGCCGAAACTGGAAACACCATATATTTT CASSVAGAETGNTIYF TRBJ1-3 TRBV9 - -
TGTGCCAGCAGCAAAGGAGGGCAGGGGGATTTTTACGCCAAAAACATTCAGTACTTC CASSKGGQGDFYAKNIQYF TRBJ2-4 TRBV21-1 - few
TGTGCCAGCAGTTACTTCCCCAGAGACAGGCCCTACGAGCAGTACTTC CASSYFPRDRPYEQYF TRBJ2-7 TRBV6-5 - -
TGTGCCAGTAACAGGGGGCGAGGGCTTCAGCCCCAGCATTTT CASNRGRGLQPQHF TRBJ1-5 TRBV28 TRBD1 -
TGTGCCAGCAGCTCCAGGGGCGGGAGGAGGCGAGAGACCCAGTACTTC CASSSRGGRRRETQYF TRBJ2-5 TRBV12-1 - -
TGTGCCAGTAGTATAGCTTGGTCTCGGGGCAATCAGCCCCAGCATTTT CASSIAWSRGNQPQHF TRBJ1-5 TRBV19 - -
TGTGCCAGCAGCTTAATGGGGACAGCCTATGGCTACACCTTC CASSLMGTAYGYTF TRBJ1-2 TRBV7-9 TRBD1 -
TGTGCCAGCAGCGCCCCGAGCACTGAAGCTTTCTTT CASSAPSTEAFF TRBJ1-1 TRBV2 - -
TGTGCCAGCAGTTTATCGTGGTCCGGGACAATCGCGGCTTTCTTT CASSLSWSGTIAAFF TRBJ1-1 TRBV27 - -
TGCAGCGTGGAGGGGGCAGGGGATACGCAGTATTTT CSVEGAGDTQYF TRBJ2-3 TRBV29-1 - -
TGTGCCAGCAGCGCCCACAGCGCAGGGATAAATTCACCCCTCCACTTT CASSAHSAGINSPLHF TRBJ1-6 TRBV7-2 - -
TGTGCCAGCAGCTCCCCCGGGACAGGTGATTACAATGAGCAGTTCTTC CASSSPGTGDYNEQFF TRBJ2-1 TRBV5-4 TRBD1 -
TGTGCCAGCAGCTTAGCTGCAGGGGATCAGCCCCAGCATTTT CASSLAAGDQPQHF TRBJ1-5 TRBV7-6 - -
TGTGCCAGCAGCCAAGTAGGGGGTGGCGGCTACACCTTC CASSQVGGGGYTF TRBJ1-2 TRBV3-1/TRBV3-2 - -
TGTGCCAGCAGTTACCCGGACACCCTCTCCTACGAGCAGTACTTC CASSYPDTLSYEQYF TRBJ2-7 TRBV6-2/TRBV6-3 - few
TGCGCCAGCAGCCAAGATCTTGTAGTTAGCACCGGGGAGCTGTTTTTT CASSQDLVVSTGELFF TRBJ2-2 TRBV4-3 - -
TGCGCCAGCAGCGTACAGGGGGCCGAGACTGAAGCTTTCTTT CASSVQGAETEAFF TRBJ1-1 TRBV5-1 TRBD1 -
TGTGCCACCAGCAGAGGGGGCTCTGGTAACACTGAAGCTTTCTTT CATSRGGSGNTEAFF TRBJ1-1 TRBV15 - few
TGTGCCAGCAGCTTTAATTTTAGGGGTTCAGATACGCAGTATTTT CASSFNFRGSDTQYF TRBJ2-3 TRBV5-6 - -
TGTGCCAGCAGTTACCGTCGCGGATTGTCGACAGGCAGTAATGAGCAGTTCTTC CASSYRRGLSTGSNEQFF TRBJ2-1 TRBV6-2/TRBV6-3 - -
TGCAGCGTTCCGACTAGCGGGGGTTCCACAGATACGCAGTATTTT CSVPTSGGSTDTQYF TRBJ2-3 TRBV29-1 TRBD2 once
TGTGCCAGCAGCTTGGCCCCGGACAGGGGGCCTTCACCCCTCCACTTT CASSLAPDRGPSPLHF TRBJ1-6 TRBV5-5 TRBD1 -
TGTGCCAGCAGGGAAGGACCGGGACAGGGCGGGACTCAGCCCCAGCATTTT CASREGPGQGGTQPQHF TRBJ1-5 TRBV27 TRBD1 few
TGCGCCAGCAGCGGCCAGGGAAGGGGTATCTACAATGAGCAGTTCTTC CASSGQGRGIYNEQFF TRBJ2-1 TRBV5-1 - -